This T cell receptor beta chain derives from a study of cytomegalovirus exposure and HLA in healthy donors. As for the study in general: Most genotyped donors, 81% of fewer than 400, had Caucasian-associated genetic ancestry.

The CDR3 extends over 15 amino acids. Per the germline V gene, CDR1 is SGHTA and CDR2 is FQGTGA. Trimming cost V 1 base and J 9 bases, with 13 bases left between them. Use of 60 Vbeta and 13 Jbeta primers characterized the PCR. The table came from immunoSEQ multiplex PCR; TCRdb's copy has only in-frame clones and leaves some out. The data contain 110,000 or so clones, more than 65% of them singletons. The material sequenced was PBMCs. The sequence came from a man aged 30 to 45 in good health and CMV-seronegative. The V call is TRBV7-3, the J call TRBJ1-6, with D possibly being TRBD1 (5 bases). This CDR3 reads CASSLNGGTLSPLHF. Written as DNA, the CDR3 is TGTGCCAGCAGCTTAAACGGCGGGACCCTTTCACCCCTCCACTTT. Variable domain in full (rest from reference TRBV7-3 and TRBJ1-6): GAGVSQTPSNKVTEKGKYVELRCDPISGHTALYWYRQSLGQGPEFLIYFQGTGAADDSGLPNDRFFAVRPEGSVSTLKIQRTERGDSAVYLCASSLNGGTLSPLHFGNGTRLTVT.